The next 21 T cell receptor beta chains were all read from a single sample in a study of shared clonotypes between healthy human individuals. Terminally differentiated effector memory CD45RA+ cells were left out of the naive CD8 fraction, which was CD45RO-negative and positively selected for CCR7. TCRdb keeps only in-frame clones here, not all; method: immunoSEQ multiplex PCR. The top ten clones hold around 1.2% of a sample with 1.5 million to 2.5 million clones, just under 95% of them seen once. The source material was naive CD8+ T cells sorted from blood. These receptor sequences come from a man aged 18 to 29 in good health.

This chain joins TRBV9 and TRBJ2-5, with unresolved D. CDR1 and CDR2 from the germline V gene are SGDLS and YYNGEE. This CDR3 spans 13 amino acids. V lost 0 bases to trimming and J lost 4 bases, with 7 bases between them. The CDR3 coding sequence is TGTGCCAGCAGCGTAGGGTGGGTAGAGACCCAGTACTTC. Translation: CASSVGWVETQYF.

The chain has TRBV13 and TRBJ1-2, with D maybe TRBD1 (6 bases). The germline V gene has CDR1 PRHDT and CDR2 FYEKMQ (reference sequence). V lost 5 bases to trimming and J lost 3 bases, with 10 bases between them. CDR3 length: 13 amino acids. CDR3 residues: CASSGQSYYGYTF. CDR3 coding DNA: TGTGCCAGCAGCGGACAGTCCTACTATGGCTACACCTTC.

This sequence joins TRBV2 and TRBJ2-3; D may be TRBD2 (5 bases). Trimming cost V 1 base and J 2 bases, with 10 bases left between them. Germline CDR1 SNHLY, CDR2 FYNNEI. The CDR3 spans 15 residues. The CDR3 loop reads CASSEGLAYTDTQYF. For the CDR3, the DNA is TGTGCCAGCAGTGAAGGCCTAGCATACACAGATACGCAGTATTTT.

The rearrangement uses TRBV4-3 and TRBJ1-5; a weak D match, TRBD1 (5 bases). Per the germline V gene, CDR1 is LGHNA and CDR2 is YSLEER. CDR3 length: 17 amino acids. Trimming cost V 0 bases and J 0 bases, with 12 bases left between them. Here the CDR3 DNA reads TGCGCCAGCAGCCAAGATCCGGGGCCTTATAGCAATCAGCCCCAGCATTTT. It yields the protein CASSQDPGPYSNQPQHF.

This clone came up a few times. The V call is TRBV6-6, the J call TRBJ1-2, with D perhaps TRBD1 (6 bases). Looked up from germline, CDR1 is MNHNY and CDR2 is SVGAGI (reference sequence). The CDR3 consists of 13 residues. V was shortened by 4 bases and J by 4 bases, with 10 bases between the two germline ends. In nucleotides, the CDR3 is TGTGCCAGCAGTTCCGGGACATCCTATGGCTACACCTTC. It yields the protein CASSSGTSYGYTF.

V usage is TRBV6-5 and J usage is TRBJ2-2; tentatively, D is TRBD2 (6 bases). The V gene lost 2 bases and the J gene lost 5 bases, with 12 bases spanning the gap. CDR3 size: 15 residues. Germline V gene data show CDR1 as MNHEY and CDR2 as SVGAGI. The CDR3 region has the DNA TGTGCCAGCAGTTACGCGGCGGGGATAACCGGGGAGCTGTTTTTT. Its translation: CASSYAAGITGELFF.

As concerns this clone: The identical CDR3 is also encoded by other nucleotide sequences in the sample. The CDR3 DNA sequence: TGCGCCAGCAGCCCTCGGGACGGCTACGAGCAGTACTTC. The encoded protein is CASSPRDGYEQYF. The V and J genes are TRBV4-1 and TRBJ2-7; D possibly uses TRBD1 or TRBD2 (5 bases each). The CDR3 runs 13 residues. Germline V gene lookup returns CDR1 MGHRA and CDR2 YSYEKL. Trimming removed 4 bases from V and 3 bases from J, with 10 bases in between.

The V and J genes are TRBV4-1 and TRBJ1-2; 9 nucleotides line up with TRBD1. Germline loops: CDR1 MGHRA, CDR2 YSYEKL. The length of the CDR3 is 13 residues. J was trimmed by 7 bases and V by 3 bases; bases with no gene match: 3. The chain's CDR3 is CASSHGQGIGYTF. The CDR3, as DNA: TGCGCCAGCAGCCACGGACAGGGGATTGGCTACACCTTC.

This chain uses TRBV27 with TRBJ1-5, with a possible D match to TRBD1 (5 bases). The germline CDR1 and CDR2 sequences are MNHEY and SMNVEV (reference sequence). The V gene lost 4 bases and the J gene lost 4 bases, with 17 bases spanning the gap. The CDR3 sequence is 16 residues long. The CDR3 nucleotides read TGTGCCAGCAGTTCGAGGGACCAACCCTCTAATCAGCCCCAGCATTTT. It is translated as CASSSRDQPSNQPQHF.

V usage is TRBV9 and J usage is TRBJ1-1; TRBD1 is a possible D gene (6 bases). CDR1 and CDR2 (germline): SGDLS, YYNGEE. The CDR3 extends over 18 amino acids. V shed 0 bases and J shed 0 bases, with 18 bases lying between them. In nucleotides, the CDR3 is TGTGCCAGCAGCGTAGGTGGGGCAGGGGCTCTCATGAACACTGAAGCTTTCTTT. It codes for CASSVGGAGALMNTEAFF.

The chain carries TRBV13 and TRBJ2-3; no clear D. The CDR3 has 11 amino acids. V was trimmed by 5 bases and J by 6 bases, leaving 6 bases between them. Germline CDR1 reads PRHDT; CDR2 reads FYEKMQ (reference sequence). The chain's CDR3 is CASSPSDTQYF. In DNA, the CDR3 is TGTGCCAGCAGCCCTAGTGATACGCAGTATTTT.

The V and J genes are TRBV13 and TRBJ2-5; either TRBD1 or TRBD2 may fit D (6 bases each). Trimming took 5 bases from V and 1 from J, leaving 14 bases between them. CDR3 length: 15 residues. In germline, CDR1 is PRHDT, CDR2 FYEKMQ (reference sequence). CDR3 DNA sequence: TGTGCCAGCAGCGCCTGGGGGGCGCTCCAAGAGACCCAGTACTTC. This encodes CASSAWGALQETQYF.

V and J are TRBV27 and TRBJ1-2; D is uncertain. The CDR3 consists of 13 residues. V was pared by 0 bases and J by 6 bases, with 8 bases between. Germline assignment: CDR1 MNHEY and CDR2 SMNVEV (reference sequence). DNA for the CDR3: TGTGCCAGCAGTTTATCCCCGCCTCATGGCTACACCTTC. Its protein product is CASSLSPPHGYTF.

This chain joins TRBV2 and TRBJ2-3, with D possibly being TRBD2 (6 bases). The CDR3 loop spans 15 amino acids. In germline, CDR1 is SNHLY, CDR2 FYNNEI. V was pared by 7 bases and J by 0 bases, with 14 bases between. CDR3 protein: CASNQGGMSTDTQYF. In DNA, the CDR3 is TGTGCCAGCAATCAGGGCGGGATGAGCACAGATACGCAGTATTTT. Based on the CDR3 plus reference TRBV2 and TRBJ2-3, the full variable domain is EPEVTQTPSHQVTQMGQEVILRCVPISNHLYFYWYRQILGQKVEFLVSFYNNEISEKSEIFDDQFSVERPDGSNFTLKIRSTKLEDSAMYFCASNQGGMSTDTQYFGPGTRLTVL.

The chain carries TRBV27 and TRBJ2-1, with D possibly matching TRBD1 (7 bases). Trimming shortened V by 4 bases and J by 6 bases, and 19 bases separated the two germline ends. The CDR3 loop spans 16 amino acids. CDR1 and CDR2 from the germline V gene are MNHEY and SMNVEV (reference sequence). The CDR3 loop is CASSSGWQGEVNEQFF. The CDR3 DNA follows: TGTGCCAGCAGTTCGGGCTGGCAGGGGGAGGTCAATGAGCAGTTCTTC.

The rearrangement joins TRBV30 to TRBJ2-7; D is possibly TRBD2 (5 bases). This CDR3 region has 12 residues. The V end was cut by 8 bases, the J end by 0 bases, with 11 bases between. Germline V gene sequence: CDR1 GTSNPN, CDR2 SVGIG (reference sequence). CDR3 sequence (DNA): TGTGCCAGCATGGGGAGCTCCTACGAGCAGTACTTC. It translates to CASMGSSYEQYF. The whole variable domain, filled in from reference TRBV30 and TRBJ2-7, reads SQTIHQWPATLVQPVGSPLSLECTVEGTSNPNLYWYRQAAGRGLQLLFYSVGIGQISSEVPQNLSASRPQDRQFILSSKKLLLSDSGFYLCASMGSSYEQYFGPGTRLTVT.

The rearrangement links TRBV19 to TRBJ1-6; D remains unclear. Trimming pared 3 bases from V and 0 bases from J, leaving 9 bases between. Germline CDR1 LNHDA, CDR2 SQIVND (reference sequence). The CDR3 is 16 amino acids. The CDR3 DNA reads TGTGCCAGTAGTATGGACTGGAGCTCCTATAATTCACCCCTCCACTTT. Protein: CASSMDWSSYNSPLHF.

The CDR3 DNA sequence: TGTGCCAGCAGCTTAGTCCCGACTGGCAATGAGCAGTTCTTC. Its translation: CASSLVPTGNEQFF. The chain recombines TRBV11-2 with TRBJ2-1; no clear D gene. CDR1 SGHAT and CDR2 FQNNGV come from the germline V gene. Trimming took 1 base from V and 6 from J, leaving 10 bases between them. This CDR3 region has 14 residues.

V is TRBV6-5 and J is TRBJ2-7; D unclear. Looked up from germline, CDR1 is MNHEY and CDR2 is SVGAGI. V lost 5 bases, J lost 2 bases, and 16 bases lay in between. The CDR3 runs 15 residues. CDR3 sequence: CASSPLFSQAYEQYF. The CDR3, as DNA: TGTGCCAGCAGTCCACTCTTCTCACAAGCCTACGAGCAGTACTTC.

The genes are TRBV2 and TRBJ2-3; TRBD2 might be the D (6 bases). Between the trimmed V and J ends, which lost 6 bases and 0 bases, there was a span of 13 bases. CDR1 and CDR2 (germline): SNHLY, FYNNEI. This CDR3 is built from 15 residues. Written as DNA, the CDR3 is TGTGCCAGCAGGGGTTGGAGGGGTAGCACAGATACGCAGTATTTT. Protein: CASRGWRGSTDTQYF.

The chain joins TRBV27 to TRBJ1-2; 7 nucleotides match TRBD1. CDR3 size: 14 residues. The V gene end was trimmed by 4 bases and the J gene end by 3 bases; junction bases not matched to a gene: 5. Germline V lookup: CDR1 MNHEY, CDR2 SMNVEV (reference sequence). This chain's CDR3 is CASSSGTAYYGYTF. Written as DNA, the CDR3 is TGTGCCAGCAGTTCAGGGACAGCCTACTATGGCTACACCTTC.